The present T cell receptor (beta chain) was sequenced within a study of cytomegalovirus exposure and HLA in healthy donors. The wider study: Of the donors genotyped, approximately 430 in all, less than 90% fell in the Caucasian-associated ancestry cluster.

The study, taken as a whole, reports: An analysis done earlier found most TCR beta V segments productive about 87% or about 30% of the time.

The V end was cut by 0 bases, the J end by 3 bases, with 15 bases between. The germline gives CDR1 MNHEY, CDR2 SMNVEV (reference sequence). The CDR3 contains 16 residues. All donors participated as healthy donors of bone marrow. PCR was performed using 60 Vbeta and 13 Jbeta primers. The assay was immunoSEQ multiplex PCR, and TCRdb's table has in-frame clones only and misses some. The sample has about 90,000 clones, over 80% seen once. In this sample, this clone turned up a few times. The target antigen is unknown. The TCR originated in a man younger than 30 in good health and CMV-seronegative. Sequencing was carried out using PBMCs. The V gene is TRBV27, the J gene TRBJ2-7; D perhaps matches TRBD1 (6 bases). The CDR3: CASSLSGGGGDYEQYF. The DNA for the CDR3 is TGTGCCAGCAGTTTATCTGGTGGTGGGGGCGACTACGAGCAGTACTTC.